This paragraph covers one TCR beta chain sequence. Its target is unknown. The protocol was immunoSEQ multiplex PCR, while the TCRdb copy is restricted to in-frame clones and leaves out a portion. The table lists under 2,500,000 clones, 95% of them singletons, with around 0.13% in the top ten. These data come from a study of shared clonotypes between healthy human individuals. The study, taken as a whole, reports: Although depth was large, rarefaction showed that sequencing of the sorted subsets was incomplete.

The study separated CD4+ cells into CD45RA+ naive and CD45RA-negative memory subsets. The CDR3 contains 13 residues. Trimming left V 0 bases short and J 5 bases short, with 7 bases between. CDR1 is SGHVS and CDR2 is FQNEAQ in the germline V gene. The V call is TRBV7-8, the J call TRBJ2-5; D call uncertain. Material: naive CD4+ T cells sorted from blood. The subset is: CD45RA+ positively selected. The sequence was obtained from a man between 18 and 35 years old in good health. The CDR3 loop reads CASSLARMETQYF. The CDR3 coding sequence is TGTGCCAGCAGCTTAGCTAGGATGGAGACCCAGTACTTC.